This T cell receptor (beta chain) emerged from a study of OX40 agonist ivuxolimab in advanced cancers. As for the study in general: Checkpoint inhibitors had been given previously to roughly 40% of patients.

The CDR3 has 14 residues. The germline V gene has CDR1 MDHEN and CDR2 SYDVKM. The V gene lost 3 bases and the J gene lost 2 bases, with 11 bases spanning the gap. Measured with immunoSEQ multiplex PCR; TCRdb has only the in-frame clones, and not every one. The sample shows roughly 60,000 clones, more than 80% of them seen only once. The specimen comprised CD4+ or CD8+ T cells sorted from blood, sampled in a trial of the OX40 agonist ivuxolimab. The gene calls are TRBV28 and TRBJ2-7; D is tentatively TRBD1 or TRBD2 (5 bases each). The receptor comes from an adult with an advanced solid tumor such as melanoma, head and neck, liver or kidney cancer. The CDR3 DNA reads as TGTGCCAGCAGTTTGCCCAGGGAGACCTACGAGCAGTACTTC. Encoded protein: CASSLPRETYEQYF. The entire variable domain, with the rest obtained from reference TRBV28 and TRBJ2-7, is as follows: DVKVTQSSRYLVKRTGEKVFLECVQDMDHENMFWYRQDPGLGLRLIYFSYDVKMKEKGDIPEGYSVSREKKERFSLILESASTNQTSMYLCASSLPRETYEQYFGPGTRLTVT.